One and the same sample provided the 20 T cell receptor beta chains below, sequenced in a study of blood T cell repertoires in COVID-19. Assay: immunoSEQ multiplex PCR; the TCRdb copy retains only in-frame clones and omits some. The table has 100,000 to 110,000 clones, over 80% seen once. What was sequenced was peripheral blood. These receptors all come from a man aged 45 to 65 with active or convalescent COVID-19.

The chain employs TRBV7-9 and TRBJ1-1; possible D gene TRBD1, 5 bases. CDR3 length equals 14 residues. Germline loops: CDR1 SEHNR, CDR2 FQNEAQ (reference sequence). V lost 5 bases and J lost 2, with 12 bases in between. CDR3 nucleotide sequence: TGTGCCAGCAGCGCCGATACAGGAAACACTGAAGCTTTCTTT. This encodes CASSADTGNTEAFF.

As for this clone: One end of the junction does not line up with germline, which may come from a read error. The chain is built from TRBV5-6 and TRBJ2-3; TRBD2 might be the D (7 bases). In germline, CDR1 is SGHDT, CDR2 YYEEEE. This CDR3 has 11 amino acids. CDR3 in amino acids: CASSLGGGGDF. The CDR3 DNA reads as TGTGCCAGCAGCTTGGGCGGGGGCGGTGATTTT. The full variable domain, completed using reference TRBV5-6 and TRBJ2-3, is DAGVTQSPTHLIKTRGQQVTLRCSPKSGHDTVSWYQQALGQGPQFIFQYYEEEERQRGNFPDRFSGHQFPNYSSELNVNALLLGDSALYLCASSLGGGGDFGPGTRLTVL.

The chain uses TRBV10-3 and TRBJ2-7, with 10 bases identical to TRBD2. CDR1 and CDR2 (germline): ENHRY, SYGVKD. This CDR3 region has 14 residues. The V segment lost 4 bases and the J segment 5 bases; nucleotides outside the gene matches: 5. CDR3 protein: CAISGTSGWDEQYF. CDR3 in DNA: TGTGCCATCAGTGGGACTAGCGGTTGGGACGAGCAGTACTTC.

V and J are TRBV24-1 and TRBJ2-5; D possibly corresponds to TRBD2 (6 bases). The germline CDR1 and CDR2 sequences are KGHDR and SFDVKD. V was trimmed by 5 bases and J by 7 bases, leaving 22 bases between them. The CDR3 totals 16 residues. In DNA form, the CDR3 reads TGTGCCACCAGTGCCCCTAACCGGGAGCCCGGGGGGACCCAGTACTTC. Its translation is CATSAPNREPGGTQYF.

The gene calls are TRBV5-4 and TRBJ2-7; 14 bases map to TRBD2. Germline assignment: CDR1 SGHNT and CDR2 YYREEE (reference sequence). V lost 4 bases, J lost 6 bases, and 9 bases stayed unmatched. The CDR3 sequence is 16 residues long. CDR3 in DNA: TGTGCCAGCAGCCGGGGACTAGCGGGAGATGGGGGCGAGCAGTACTTC. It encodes CASSRGLAGDGGEQYF. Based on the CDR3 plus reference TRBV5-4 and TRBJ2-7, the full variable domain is ETGVTQSPTHLIKTRGQQVTLRCSSQSGHNTVSWYQQALGQGPQFIFQYYREEENGRGNFPPRFSGLQFPNYSSELNVNALELDDSALYLCASSRGLAGDGGEQYFGPGTRLTVT.

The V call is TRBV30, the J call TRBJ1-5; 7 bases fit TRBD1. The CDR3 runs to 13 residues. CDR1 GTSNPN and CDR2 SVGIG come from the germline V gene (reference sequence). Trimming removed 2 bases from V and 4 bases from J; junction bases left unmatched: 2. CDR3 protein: CAWSMTGNQPQHF. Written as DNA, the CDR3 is TGTGCCTGGAGTATGACAGGGAATCAGCCCCAGCATTTT.

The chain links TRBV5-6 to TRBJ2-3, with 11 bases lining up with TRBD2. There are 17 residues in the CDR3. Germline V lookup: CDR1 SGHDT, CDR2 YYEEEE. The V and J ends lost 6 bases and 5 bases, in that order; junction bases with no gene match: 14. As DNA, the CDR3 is TGTGCCAGCATTCCATATACTAGCGGGAGAGTTTTAGATACGCAGTATTTT. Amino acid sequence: CASIPYTSGRVLDTQYF.

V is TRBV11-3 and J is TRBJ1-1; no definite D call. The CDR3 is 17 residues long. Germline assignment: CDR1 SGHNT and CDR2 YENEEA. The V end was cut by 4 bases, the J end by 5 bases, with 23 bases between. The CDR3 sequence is CASSSPPEGAGDTEAFF. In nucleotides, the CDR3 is TGTGCCAGCAGCTCCCCCCCGGAGGGCGCAGGAGATACTGAAGCTTTCTTT. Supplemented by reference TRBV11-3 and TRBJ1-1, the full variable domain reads EAGVVQSPRYKIIEKKQPVAFWCNPISGHNTLYWYLQNLGQGPELLIRYENEEAVDDSQLPKDRFSAERLKGVDSTLKIQPAELGDSAVYLCASSSPPEGAGDTEAFFGQGTRLTVV.

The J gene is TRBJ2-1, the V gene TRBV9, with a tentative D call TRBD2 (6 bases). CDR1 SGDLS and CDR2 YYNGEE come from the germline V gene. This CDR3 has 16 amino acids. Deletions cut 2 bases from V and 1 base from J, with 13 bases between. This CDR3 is CASSVTGTPSYNEQFF. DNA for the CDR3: TGTGCCAGCAGCGTGACCGGGACTCCTTCCTACAATGAGCAGTTCTTC.

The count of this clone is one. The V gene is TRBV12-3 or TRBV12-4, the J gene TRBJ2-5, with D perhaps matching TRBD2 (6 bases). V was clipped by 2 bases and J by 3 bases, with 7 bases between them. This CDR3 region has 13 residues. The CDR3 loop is CASSLSGEETQYF. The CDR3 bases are TGTGCCAGCAGTTTATCGGGGGAAGAGACCCAGTACTTC.

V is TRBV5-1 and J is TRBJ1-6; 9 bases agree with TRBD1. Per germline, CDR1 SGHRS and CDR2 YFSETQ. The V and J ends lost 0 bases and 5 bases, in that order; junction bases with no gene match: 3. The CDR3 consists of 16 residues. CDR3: CASSLAGQGNNSPLHF. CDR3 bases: TGCGCCAGCAGCTTGGCCGGACAGGGGAATAATTCACCCCTCCACTTT.

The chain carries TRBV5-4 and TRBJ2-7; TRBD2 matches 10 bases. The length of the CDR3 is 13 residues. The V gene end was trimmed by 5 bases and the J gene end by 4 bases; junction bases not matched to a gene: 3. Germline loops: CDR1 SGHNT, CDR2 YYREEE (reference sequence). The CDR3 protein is CASRASGRYEQYF. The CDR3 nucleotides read TGTGCCAGCAGGGCTAGCGGGAGATACGAGCAGTACTTC.

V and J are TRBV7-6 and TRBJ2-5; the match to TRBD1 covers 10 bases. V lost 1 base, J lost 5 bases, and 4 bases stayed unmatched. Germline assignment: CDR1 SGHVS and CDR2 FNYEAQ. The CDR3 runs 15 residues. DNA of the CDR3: TGTGCCAGCAGCTTAGGCGGACAGGGGGGCGAGACCCAGTACTTC. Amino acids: CASSLGGQGGETQYF.

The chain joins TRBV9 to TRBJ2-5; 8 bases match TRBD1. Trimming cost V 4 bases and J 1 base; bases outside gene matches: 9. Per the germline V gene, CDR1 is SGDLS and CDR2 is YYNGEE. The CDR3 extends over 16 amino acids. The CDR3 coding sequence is TGTGCCAGCAGCCCGAGATCCGGACAGGGCCAAGAGACCCAGTACTTC. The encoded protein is CASSPRSGQGQETQYF.

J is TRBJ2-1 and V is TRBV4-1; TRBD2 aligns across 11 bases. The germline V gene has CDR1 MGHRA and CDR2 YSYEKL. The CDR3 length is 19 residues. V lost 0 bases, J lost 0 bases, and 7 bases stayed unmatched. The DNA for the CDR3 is TGCGCCAGCAGCCAAGATCCCCTACTAGCGGGAGTCTCCTACAATGAGCAGTTCTTC. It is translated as CASSQDPLLAGVSYNEQFF.

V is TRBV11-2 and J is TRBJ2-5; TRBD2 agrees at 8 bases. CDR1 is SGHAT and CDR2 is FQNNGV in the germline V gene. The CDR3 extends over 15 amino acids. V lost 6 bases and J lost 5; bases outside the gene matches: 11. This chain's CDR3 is CASRPTSGGDETQYF. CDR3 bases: TGTGCCAGCAGGCCTACTAGCGGAGGGGACGAGACCCAGTACTTC. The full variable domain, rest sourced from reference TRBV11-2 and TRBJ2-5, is EAGVAQSPRYKIIEKRQSVAFWCNPISGHATLYWYQQILGQGPKLLIQFQNNGVVDDSQLPKDRFSAERLKGVDSTLKIQPAKLEDSAVYLCASRPTSGGDETQYFGPGTRLLVL.

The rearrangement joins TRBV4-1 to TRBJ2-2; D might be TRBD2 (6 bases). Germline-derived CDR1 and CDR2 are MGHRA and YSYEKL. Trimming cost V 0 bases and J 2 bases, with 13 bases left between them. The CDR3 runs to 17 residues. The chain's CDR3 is CASSQERGAGNTGELFF. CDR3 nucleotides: TGCGCCAGCAGCCAAGAAAGGGGCGCGGGAAACACCGGGGAGCTGTTTTTT.

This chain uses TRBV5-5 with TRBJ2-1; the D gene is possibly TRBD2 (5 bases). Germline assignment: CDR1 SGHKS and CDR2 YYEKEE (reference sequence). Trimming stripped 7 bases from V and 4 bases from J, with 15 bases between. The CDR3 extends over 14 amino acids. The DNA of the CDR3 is TGTGCCAGCGGGTTTCTTGGAGGATACAATGAGCAGTTCTTC. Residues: CASGFLGGYNEQFF. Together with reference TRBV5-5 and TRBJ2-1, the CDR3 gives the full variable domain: DAGVTQSPTHLIKTRGQQVTLRCSPISGHKSVSWYQQVLGQGPQFIFQYYEKEERGRGNFPDRFSARQFPNYSSELNVNALLLGDSALYLCASGFLGGYNEQFFGPGTRLTVL.

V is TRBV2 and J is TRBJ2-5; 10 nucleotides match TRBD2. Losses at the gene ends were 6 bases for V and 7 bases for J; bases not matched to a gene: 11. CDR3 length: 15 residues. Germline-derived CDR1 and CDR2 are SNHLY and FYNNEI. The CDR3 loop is CASRALAGVSGTQYF. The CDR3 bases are TGTGCCAGCAGGGCCCTAGCGGGAGTTTCAGGGACCCAGTACTTC.

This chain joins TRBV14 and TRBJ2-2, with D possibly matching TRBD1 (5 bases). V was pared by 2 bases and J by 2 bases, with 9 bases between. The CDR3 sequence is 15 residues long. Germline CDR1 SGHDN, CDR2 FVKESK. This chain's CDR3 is CASSQIRVNTGELFF. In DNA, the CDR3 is TGTGCCAGCAGCCAAATCAGGGTTAACACCGGGGAGCTGTTTTTT.